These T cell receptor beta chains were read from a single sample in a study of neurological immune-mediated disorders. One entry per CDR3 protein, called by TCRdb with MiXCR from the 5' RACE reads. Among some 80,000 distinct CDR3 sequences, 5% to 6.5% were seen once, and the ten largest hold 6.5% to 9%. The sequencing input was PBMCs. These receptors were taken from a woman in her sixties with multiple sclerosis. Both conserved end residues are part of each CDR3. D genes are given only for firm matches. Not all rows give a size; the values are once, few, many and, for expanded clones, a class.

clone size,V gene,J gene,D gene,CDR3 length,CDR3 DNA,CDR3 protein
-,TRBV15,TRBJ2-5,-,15,TGTGCCACCAGCGGGGCCGGGGGTTCCCAAGAGACCCAGTACTTC,CATSGAGGSQETQYF
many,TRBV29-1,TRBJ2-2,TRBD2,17,TGCAGCGCCCAGACTAGCGGGGGACTCGCGAACACCGGGGAGCTGTTTTTT,CSAQTSGGLANTGELFF
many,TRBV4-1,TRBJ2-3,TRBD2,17,TGCGCCAGCAGCCAAGAAACTAGCGGGTATAGCACAGATACGCAGTATTTT,CASSQETSGYSTDTQYF
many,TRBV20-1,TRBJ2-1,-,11,TGCAGTGCTAGTTCCCGTGATGAGCAGTTCTTC,CSASSRDEQFF
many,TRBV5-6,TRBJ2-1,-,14,TGTGCCAGCAGCCGACAGGACGTCTACAATGAGCAGTTCTTC,CASSRQDVYNEQFF
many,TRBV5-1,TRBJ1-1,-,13,TGCGCCAGCAGCTTGGTTGGGTCGGGTGAAGCTTTCTTT,CASSLVGSGEAFF
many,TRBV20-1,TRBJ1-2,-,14,TGCAGTGCTATTGGCTCCTTAGCTAACTATGGCTACACCTTC,CSAIGSLANYGYTF
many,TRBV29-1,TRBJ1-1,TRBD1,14,TGCAGCGTTGCCCAGGGGGGAGGGTACACTGAAGCTTTCTTT,CSVAQGGGYTEAFF
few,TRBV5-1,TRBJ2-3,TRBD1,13,TGCGCCAGCAGTAGGACAGGGGAAGATACGCAGTATTTT,CASSRTGEDTQYF
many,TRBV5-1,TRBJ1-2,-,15,TGCGCCAGCAGCGCCGGGACGCCAGTCTCCTATGGCTACACCTTC,CASSAGTPVSYGYTF
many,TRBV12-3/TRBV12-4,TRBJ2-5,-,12,TGTGCCAGCAGTCCCCGTACGGAGACCCAGTACTTC,CASSPRTETQYF
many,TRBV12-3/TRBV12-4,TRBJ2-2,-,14,TGTGCCAGCCCAAGGCGGACGAACACCGGGGAGCTGTTTTTT,CASPRRTNTGELFF
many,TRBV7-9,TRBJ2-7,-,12,TGTGCCAGCAGCGACCAAGGCCTAGAGCAGTACTTC,CASSDQGLEQYF
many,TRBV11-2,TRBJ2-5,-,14,TGTGCCAGCACCCAAGGGAGGGGGCGAGAGACCCAGTACTTC,CASTQGRGRETQYF
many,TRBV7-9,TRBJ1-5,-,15,TGTGCCAGCAGCTTAGCTGAGACAGGAAATCAGCCCCAGCATTTT,CASSLAETGNQPQHF
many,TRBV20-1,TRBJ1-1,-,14,TGCAGTGCTAAAGGGGGGACAATGAACACTGAAGCTTTCTTT,CSAKGGTMNTEAFF
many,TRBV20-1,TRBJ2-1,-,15,TGCAGTGCTACACAAAAATCGGGGAGAGGCAATGAGCAGTTCTTC,CSATQKSGRGNEQFF
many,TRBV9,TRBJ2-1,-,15,TGTGCCAGCAGCGCCCTGAACCCCCCCTACAATGAGCAGTTCTTC,CASSALNPPYNEQFF
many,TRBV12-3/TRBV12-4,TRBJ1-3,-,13,TGTGCCAGCAGTCCGGGTAGTGGAAACACCATATATTTT,CASSPGSGNTIYF
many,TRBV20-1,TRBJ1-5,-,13,TGCAGTGCTACGAACAGCCCCTGGCAGCCCCAGCATTTT,CSATNSPWQPQHF
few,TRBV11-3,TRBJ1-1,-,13,TGTGCCAGCAGCTCCGACAGGAACACTGAAGCTTTCTTT,CASSSDRNTEAFF
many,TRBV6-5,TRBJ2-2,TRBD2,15,TGTGCCAGCAGCTTAGCGGGGGGGATGACCGGGGAGCTGTTTTTT,CASSLAGGMTGELFF
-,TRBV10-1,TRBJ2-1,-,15,TGCGCCAGCAGTGTCAGCAGGGGACCTTACAATGAGCAGTTCTTC,CASSVSRGPYNEQFF
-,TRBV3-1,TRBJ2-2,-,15,TGTGCCAGCAGCCAAGCAGGACCCCGCGGCGGGGAGCTGTTTTTT,CASSQAGPRGGELFF
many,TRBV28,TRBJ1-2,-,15,TGTGCCAGCATCCCCGGGGGCGGAACTAACTATGGCTACACCTTC,CASIPGGGTNYGYTF
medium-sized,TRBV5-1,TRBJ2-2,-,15,TGCGCCAGCAGCCGACCGGGACAGAACACCGGGGAGCTGTTTTTT,CASSRPGQNTGELFF
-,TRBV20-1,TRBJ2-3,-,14,TGCAGTGCTAGAGAGGTCGCAGGGACAGATACGCAGTATTTT,CSAREVAGTDTQYF
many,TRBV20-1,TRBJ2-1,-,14,TGCAGTGCTCCGAAGGAGGGGGCAGGCGATGAGCAGTTCTTC,CSAPKEGAGDEQFF
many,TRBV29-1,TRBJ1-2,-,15,TGCAGCGTTGATTTTTCGGGCAGGGCGAACTATGGCTACACCTTC,CSVDFSGRANYGYTF
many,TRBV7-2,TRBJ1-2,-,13,TGTGCCAGCAGCTTAGGGGTTGGCGATGGCTACACCTTC,CASSLGVGDGYTF
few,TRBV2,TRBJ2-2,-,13,TGTGCCAGCAGGAAGGGTTCTGGCGGGGAGCTGTTTTTT,CASRKGSGGELFF
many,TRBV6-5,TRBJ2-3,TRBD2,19,TGTGCCAGCAGTTATCCCCCCGGACTAGCGGGGGGCCGCACAGATACGCAGTATTTT,CASSYPPGLAGGRTDTQYF
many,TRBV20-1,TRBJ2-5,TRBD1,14,TGCAGTGCTAGATTCCGGACAGGGGGGGAGACCCAGTACTTC,CSARFRTGGETQYF
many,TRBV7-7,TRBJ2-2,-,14,TGTGCTAGCAGCTTTAGGGGGAACACCGGGGAGCTGTTTTTT,CASSFRGNTGELFF
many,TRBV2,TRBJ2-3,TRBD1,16,TGTGCCAGCAGTGCACCGGGACAGGGATTCACAGATACGCAGTATTTT,CASSAPGQGFTDTQYF
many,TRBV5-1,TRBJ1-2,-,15,TGCGCCAGCAGCTTGGGAGATTGGGGGGCGGATGGCTACACCTTC,CASSLGDWGADGYTF
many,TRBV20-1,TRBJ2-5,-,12,TGCAGTGCTGGTGAAACGCAGGAGACCCAGTACTTC,CSAGETQETQYF
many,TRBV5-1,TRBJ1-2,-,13,TGCGCCAGCAGCGCATCGCAGGGAGACGGCTACACCTTC,CASSASQGDGYTF
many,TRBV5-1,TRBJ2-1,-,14,TGCGCCAGCAGCCCGAACTCTCTGGACAATGAGCAGTTCTTC,CASSPNSLDNEQFF
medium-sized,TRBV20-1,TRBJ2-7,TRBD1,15,TGCAGTGCTAGAGATGGAGGACAGGGACGGAAGGGGCAGTACTTC,CSARDGGQGRKGQYF
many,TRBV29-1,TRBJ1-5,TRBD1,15,TGCAGCGTTGCATCGACGGGACAGGGGAATCAGCCCCAGCATTTT,CSVASTGQGNQPQHF
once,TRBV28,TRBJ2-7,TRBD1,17,TGTGCCAGCAGTTTGCAAGCCGGGACAGCAACCTCCTATGAGCAGTACTTC,CASSLQAGTATSYEQYF
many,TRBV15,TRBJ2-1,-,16,TGTGCCACCAGCAGAGATGGGAGAACGTCCTACAATGAGCAGTTCTTC,CATSRDGRTSYNEQFF
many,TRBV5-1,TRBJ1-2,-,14,TGCGCCAGCAGCTTGGATATCAGAGACTATGGCTACACCTTC,CASSLDIRDYGYTF
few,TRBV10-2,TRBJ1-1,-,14,TGCGCCAGCACCGGCGGTGGGGCCGACACTGAAGCTTTCTTT,CASTGGGADTEAFF